The source of this TCR beta chain is a study of blood T cell repertoires in COVID-19. Study at large: Sites across the United States, Italy and Spain contributed samples from acute and convalescent COVID-19. Sources were T cells, B-cell-depleted T cells, or PBMCs; the material itself was cDNA or gDNA.

Original handling: For nucleated cells, counts were estimated from reference gene primer amplification. Repertoires were generated with immunoSEQ multiplex PCR, while TCRdb's copy carries only in-frame clones and drops some. Clone size and V and J calls were adopted from that table, with D and trimming inferred from the DNA. The sample yields 140,000 or so clones, approximately 80% seen once. This CDR3 contains 15 residues. Germline V gives CDR1 SGHTA, CDR2 FQGNSA. Trimming took 1 base from V and 7 from J, leaving 14 bases between them. Material for sequencing was peripheral blood. This clonotype originated in a woman in her forties or fifties with acute or convalescent COVID-19. The V gene is TRBV7-2, the J gene TRBJ1-5; D may be TRBD1 (5 bases). CDR3 loop: CASSLEGGGGQPQHF. The CDR3 bases are TGTGCCAGCAGCTTAGAAGGTGGTGGGGGGCAGCCCCAGCATTTT.